This TCR beta chain was profiled in a study of human CD8 memory T cell subsets. About this clonotype itself: Antigen specificity is unknown.

Generation of TCR beta libraries used UMI-labeled 5' RACE. As handled by the study authors: Functional CDR3 beta clonotypes numbered roughly 2,700 to 18,000 in each TCR beta library. Using the 5' RACE reads, TCRdb records one entry per CDR3 protein without DNA. The V and J calls were not made by the authors but by TCRdb's processing. This table lists some 4,000 distinct CDR3 sequences. Enrichment of total CD8+ T cells was achieved using negative magnetic separation. There are 15 residues in the CDR3. From germline, CDR1 is LGHDT and CDR2 YNNKEL (reference sequence). Whole-study results and caveats: Stem-like memory T cell repertoires overlapped minimally with precursor exhausted T cell repertoires. The Chao1 estimates suggested that precursor exhausted T cells were less diverse than stem-like memory T cells.

What was sequenced was CD8+ T cells from PBMCs. V gene TRBV3-1 combines with J gene TRBJ2-1; TCRdb designates TRBD1, a call that cannot be tested without DNA. This TCR was recovered from a human donor in good health. This CDR3 is CASSPGQGLYNEQFF.